This T cell receptor beta chain derives from a study of T cells expressing NK-cell markers. About the research overall: The sequencing cohort of eight donors included seven HCMV-seropositive individuals and one seronegative individual. Overall study results and limits: The study found these clonotypes also leading the CD3+CD56-NKG2C+ fraction in a few donors. Several donors had dominant NKG2C+ clonotypes that comprised about 1.0-8% of their CD8+ T cells.

TCRdb re-called the 5' RACE reads, yielding one record per CDR3 amino acid sequence without DNA. This table lists fewer than 550,000 distinct CDR3 sequences. Per germline, CDR1 MRHNA and CDR2 SNTAGT. The CDR3 has 13 residues. Comments on this clonotype: Its antigen is unknown.

The source is a woman aged 45-65 years in good health. Material for sequencing was blood T cells: a sorted CD56 or NKG2C T cell subset, CD4+ or CD8+ T cells, or bulk PBMC T cells (not recorded which). The chain is built from TRBV6-4 and TRBJ2-1; the TCRdb D gene call, TRBD2, has no DNA to confirm it. CDR3 sequence: CASRHTSRDEQFF.